Below are 13 T cell receptor beta chains sequenced from a single sample in a study of beta chain features in type 1 diabetes. Points from the study as a whole: Type 1 diabetes patients had TCRB CDR3s that were shorter (moderately but significantly so) in all four CD4+ subsets.

These TCRs are of unknown antigen specificity. Expressed TCRB transcripts got sequenced, as all isolated RNA was reverse transcribed. Assay used: immunoSEQ multiplex PCR; TCRdb lists only in-frame clones, some missing. In the table there are about 300,000 clones, roughly 14% of which are singletons. Sample: naive CD4+ T cells from blood. These TCRs come from a woman between 18 and 29 years old with type 1 diabetes.

V is TRBV30 and J is TRBJ1-5; 8 nucleotides match TRBD1. Germline V CDR1 and CDR2: GTSNPN, SVGIG (reference sequence). Trimming at V came to 2 bases and at J to 6 bases, leaving 3 bases not matched to a gene. This CDR3 is built from 13 residues. The CDR3 spells CAWSPGGFQPQHF. The CDR3 nucleotides read TGTGCCTGGAGTCCAGGGGGCTTTCAGCCCCAGCATTTT.

The rearrangement links TRBV4-1 to TRBJ1-2; D not resolved. The CDR3 covers 16 residues. Trimming removed 2 bases from V and 1 base from J, with 14 bases in between. Germline CDR1 reads MGHRA; CDR2 reads YSYEKL. Here the CDR3 reads CASSQLLLGFNYGYTF. In DNA, the CDR3 is TGCGCCAGCAGCCAACTACTACTAGGGTTTAACTATGGCTACACCTTC.

J is TRBJ2-7 and V is TRBV27; a possible D gene is TRBD1 (6 bases). Trimming removed 2 bases at V and 3 bases at J, with 14 bases between. The CDR3 length is 15 residues. CDR1 MNHEY and CDR2 SMNVEV come from the germline V gene (reference sequence). CDR3 sequence reads: CASSLSRTGIYEQYV. The CDR3 DNA reads TGTGCCAGCAGTTTAAGCCGAACAGGGATCTACGAGCAGTACGTC.

This clone was seen a handful of times. The V and J genes are TRBV12-5 and TRBJ2-2; TRBD1 aligns across 10 bases. Germline V gene lookup returns CDR1 LGHNT and CDR2 FRNRAP. The CDR3 consists of 17 residues. Trimming at V came to 2 bases and at J to 7 bases, leaving 10 bases not matched to a gene. This chain's CDR3 is CASGLLRQGAGSGELFF. The CDR3 DNA follows: TGTGCTAGTGGTTTGCTTCGACAGGGGGCTGGGAGCGGGGAGCTGTTTTTT.

This clone was counted between two and nine times. V gene TRBV12-5 combines with J gene TRBJ2-5; TRBD2 aligns across 16 bases. V was clipped by 7 bases and J by 3 bases; unmatched bases: 5. Germline values: CDR1 LGHNT, CDR2 FRNRAP. CDR3 length equals 16 residues. CDR3 loop: CASAGGTSGREETQYF. CDR3 sequence (DNA): TGTGCTAGTGCCGGAGGGACTAGCGGGAGGGAAGAGACCCAGTACTTC.

V and J are TRBV27 and TRBJ2-1; 10 bases line up with TRBD2. This CDR3 region has 15 residues. Germline V gene lookup returns CDR1 MNHEY and CDR2 SMNVEV (reference sequence). V lost 2 bases and J lost 6; bases outside the gene matches: 4. In nucleotides, the CDR3 is TGTGCCAGCAGTTTAATTGCTAGCGGGAGCAATGAGCAGTTCTTC. Its protein is CASSLIASGSNEQFF.

This clone was seen a handful of times. The chain carries TRBV6-6 and TRBJ2-7; 8 positions agree with TRBD2. J lost 6 bases, V lost 6 bases, and 16 bases had no gene match. Germline lookup yields CDR1 MNHNY and CDR2 SVGAGI (reference sequence). The CDR3 has 16 residues. In nucleotides, the CDR3 is TGTGCCAGCAGCAAGAGTTACAGTACGGGAGGGGGCGAGCAGTACTTC. Translated, it gives CASSKSYSTGGGEQYF.

This clone has more than one count but fewer than ten. The genes are TRBV7-2 and TRBJ2-7; the match to TRBD2 covers 14 bases. The CDR3 spans 13 residues. CDR1 and CDR2 (germline): SGHTA, FQGNSA. The CDR3 protein is CASSSVGLAGGDV. CDR3 bases: TGTGCCAGCAGCTCTGTTGGACTAGCGGGAGGTGACGTC.

This chain joins TRBV4-3 and TRBJ2-7; tentatively, D is TRBD1 (7 bases). The CDR3 spans 18 residues. Germline V gene lookup returns CDR1 LGHNA and CDR2 YSLEER. With 0 bases removed from V and 0 bases from J, the gap between germline ends came to 18 bases. In DNA form, the CDR3 reads TGCGCCAGCAGCCAAGATCGGGAGAAGGGGGCTGTCTCCTACGAGCAGTACGTC. This codes for CASSQDREKGAVSYEQYV.

This rearrangement joins TRBV5-1 to TRBJ2-1; 7 bases map to TRBD2. V was clipped by 2 bases and J by 7 bases; unmatched bases: 12. The CDR3 spans 16 residues. Per germline, CDR1 SGHRS and CDR2 YFSETQ. CDR3 amino acids: CASSFQGSGYLNEQFF. In DNA form, the CDR3 reads TGCGCCAGCAGCTTTCAAGGTAGCGGGTACTTGAATGAGCAGTTCTTC.

CDR3 sequence (DNA): TGTGCCTGGAGCTTCTGGACAGGGGGCTCCTACGAGCAGTACTTC. Translating gives CAWSFWTGGSYEQYF. This chain uses TRBV30 with TRBJ2-7; 10 nucleotides agree with TRBD1. The CDR3 sequence is 15 residues long. Germline values: CDR1 GTSNPN, CDR2 SVGIG (reference sequence). J lost 0 bases, V lost 3 bases, and 5 bases had no gene match.

This clone turned up a few times. The chain uses TRBV21-1 and TRBJ2-7; the DNA was not compared with TRBD1, the D call given in the table. TRBV21-1 is deemed a pseudogene. The CDR3 extends over 13 amino acids. The CDR3 DNA reads TGTGCCAGCAGCAAAGGTGCAGGCTACGAGCAGTACGTC. Amino acid sequence: CASSKGAGYEQYV.

This clone was counted a few times. The chain carries TRBV30 and TRBJ1-1; unclear D gene. Trimming shortened V by 3 bases and J by 1 base, and 6 bases separated the two germline ends. Germline V lookup: CDR1 GTSNPN, CDR2 SVGIG (reference sequence). The CDR3 is made up of 12 amino acids. CDR3 protein: CAWRRWNTEAFF. DNA of the CDR3: TGTGCCTGGAGACGGTGGAACACTGAAGCTTTCTTT.